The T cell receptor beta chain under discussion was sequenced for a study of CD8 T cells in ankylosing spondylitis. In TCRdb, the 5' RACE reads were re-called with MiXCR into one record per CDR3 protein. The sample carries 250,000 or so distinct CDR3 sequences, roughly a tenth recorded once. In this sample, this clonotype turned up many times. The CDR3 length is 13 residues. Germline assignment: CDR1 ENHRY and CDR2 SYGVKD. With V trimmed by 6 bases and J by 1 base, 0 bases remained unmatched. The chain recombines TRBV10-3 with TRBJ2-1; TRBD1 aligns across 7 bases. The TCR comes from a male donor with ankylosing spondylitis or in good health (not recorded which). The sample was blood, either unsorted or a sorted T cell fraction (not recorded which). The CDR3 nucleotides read TGTGCCATCAGGGGACAGTCCTACAATGAGCAGTTCTTC. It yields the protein CAIRGQSYNEQFF.